The 10 T cell receptor beta chains presented below share a single source sample, sequenced in a study of post-analysis software for immune sequencing data. Sequencing libraries made from TCR beta cDNA carried unique molecular identifiers. TCRdb fed the PCR reads into MiXCR, producing one record per CDR3 protein. The profile shows roughly 700,000 distinct CDR3 sequences, 25% to 30% of them singletons. General observations from the study: In patients, TRBV5-6, TRBV5-1 and TRBV20-1 belonged to roughly five TRBV segments found more frequently than in controls.

For these TCRs, the target antigens are not known. The sequenced sample was blood. These receptors were collected from a girl aged 5-17 years with multiple sclerosis.

The chain links TRBV27 to TRBJ2-5; 14 bases are shared with TRBD2. From germline, CDR1 is MNHEY and CDR2 SMNVEV (reference sequence). J gave up 2 bases and V 5 bases, and 7 bases lay outside the gene matches. This CDR3 region has 17 residues. CDR3 residues: CASSLLGLAGGQETQYF. The CDR3, as DNA: TGTGCCAGCAGTCTCCTCGGACTAGCGGGGGGACAAGAGACCCAGTACTTC.

The CDR3 DNA sequence: TGTGCCAGCAGTTTCGGAGAAGGTTTACAAGCTTTCTTT. Translating it yields CASSFGEGLQAFF. The chain recombines TRBV12-3 or TRBV12-4 with TRBJ1-1; D call uncertain. This CDR3 has 13 residues. The V and J ends lost 3 bases and 9 bases respectively, with 14 bases between them.

V usage is TRBV20-1 and J usage is TRBJ2-4, with D unclear. The CDR3 has 9 amino acids. Germline loops: CDR1 DFQATT, CDR2 SNEGSKA (reference sequence). V was trimmed by 3 bases and J by 13 bases, leaving 7 bases between them. This chain's CDR3 is CSASSAQYF. Written as DNA, the CDR3 is TGCAGTGCTAGCAGTGCCCAGTACTTC.

This clonotype was seen more than once but under ten times. CDR3 sequence reads: CASIEGAGNQPQHF. The CDR3 bases are TGTGCCAGCATCGAGGGGGCTGGCAATCAGCCCCAGCATTTT. The chain employs TRBV28 and TRBJ1-5; 7 positions agree with TRBD1. Germline assignment: CDR1 MDHEN and CDR2 SYDVKM. The trim removed 7 bases at V and 2 bases at J, leaving 5 bases unmatched. The length of the CDR3 is 14 residues.

The chain is built from TRBV7-2 and TRBJ1-5, with D tentatively TRBD1 (6 bases). There are 14 residues in the CDR3. Deletions cut 5 bases from V and 11 bases from J, with 19 bases between. CDR1 is SGHTA, CDR2 FQGNSA, per germline. CDR3 sequence (DNA): TGTGCCAGCAGCGCCGAGACAGGCGGCTGGGCCCAGCATTTT. Protein: CASSAETGGWAQHF. Full variable domain (missing parts from reference TRBV7-2 and TRBJ1-5): GAGVSQSPSNKVTEKGKDVELRCDPISGHTALYWYRQSLGQGLEFLIYFQGNSAPDKSGLPSDRFSAERTGGSVSTLTIQRTQQEDSAVYLCASSAETGGWAQHFGDGTRLSIL.

At least ten counts were recorded for this clonotype. This chain links TRBV12-3 or TRBV12-4 with TRBJ2-7; 8 nucleotides match TRBD1. This CDR3 comprises 14 residues. V shed 1 base, J shed 6 bases, and the junction held 5 bases outside the gene matches. As DNA, the CDR3 is TGTGCCAGCAGTTTAGGGGGACAGGCGTCCGAGCAGTACTTC. It specifies CASSLGGQASEQYF.

The chain joins TRBV5-1 to TRBJ2-5; perhaps TRBD2 as D (6 bases). CDR1 and CDR2 (germline): SGHRS, YFSETQ. The CDR3 has 15 amino acids. Trimming cost V 1 base and J 0 bases, with 10 bases left between them. The CDR3 DNA sequence: TGCGCCAGCAGCTTGTGGGCGGGACACCAAGAGACCCAGTACTTC. This translates into CASSLWAGHQETQYF.

This sequence joins TRBV6-5 and TRBJ2-3; TRBD2 matches 11 bases. The V and J ends lost 1 base and 4 bases, in that order; junction bases with no gene match: 4. The CDR3 is 16 residues long. CDR1 MNHEY and CDR2 SVGAGI come from the germline V gene. The CDR3 loop is CASSYLASGRPDTQYF. DNA for the CDR3: TGTGCCAGCAGTTACTTGGCTAGCGGGAGGCCAGATACGCAGTATTTT.

This chain joins TRBV6-2 or TRBV6-3 and TRBJ2-1; 11 bases agree with TRBD2. This CDR3 comprises 16 residues. V shed 6 bases, J shed 10 bases, and the junction held 14 bases outside the gene matches. Germline lookup yields CDR1 MNHEY and CDR2 SVGEGT. Written as DNA, the CDR3 is TGTGCCAGCAGGCCTCTAGCGGGAGGCCCCATTCGGGAGCAGTTCTTC. It encodes CASRPLAGGPIREQFF.

This clonotype was seen a handful of times. This sequence joins TRBV7-2 and TRBJ2-4; the D is unclear. The length of the CDR3 is 16 residues. V lost 3 bases and J 0 bases, leaving 12 bases between the germline ends. Germline V gene sequence: CDR1 SGHTA, CDR2 FQGNSA. The CDR3: CASSFRQPLAKNIQYF. In nucleotides, the CDR3 is TGTGCCAGCAGCTTCAGACAACCACTAGCCAAAAACATTCAGTACTTC.